The 13 T cell receptor beta chains reported below all come from one sample, sequenced in a study of OX40 agonist ivuxolimab in advanced cancers. Measured with immunoSEQ multiplex PCR; TCRdb has only the in-frame clones, and not every one. Among 72,000 or so clones, 80% were seen once, and the ten largest hold 0.95% to 1.5%. Specimen: CD4+ or CD8+ T cells sorted from blood, collected in a trial of the OX40 agonist ivuxolimab. These receptors all stem from an adult with an advanced solid tumor such as melanoma, head and neck, liver or kidney cancer.

The chain has TRBV2 and TRBJ1-1; D is ambiguous. Trimming removed 8 bases from V and 5 bases from J, with 21 bases in between. This CDR3 has 15 amino acids. From germline, CDR1 is SNHLY and CDR2 FYNNEI. In nucleotides, the CDR3 is TGTGCCAGCGCCGACCCGGTGTGGGTGGGTACTGAAGCTTTCTTT. Its protein is CASADPVWVGTEAFF.

The chain recombines TRBV7-2 with TRBJ2-1; D perhaps matches TRBD2 (5 bases). CDR3 length: 14 residues. Germline assignment: CDR1 SGHTA and CDR2 FQGNSA. V was cut by 8 bases and J by 8 bases, with 19 bases left in between. The CDR3 reads CASGAPFRRHEQFF. The CDR3 coding sequence is TGTGCCAGCGGCGCCCCCTTCAGGAGGCATGAGCAGTTCTTC.

The rearrangement joins TRBV4-3 to TRBJ2-5, with a tentative D call TRBD1 (6 bases). The DNA end is more similar to TRBJ2-7, so the J call may be wrong. The germline CDR1 and CDR2 sequences are LGHNA and YSLEER. The CDR3 has 15 residues. The CDR3 here is CASSQGTGWAFEQYF. The CDR3 nucleotides read TGCGCCAGCAGCCAAGGTACAGGGTGGGCTTTCGAGCAGTACTTC.

This clone was seen a single time. The chain links TRBV6-1 to TRBJ1-1; weak D call: TRBD1 (5 bases). This CDR3 is built from 14 residues. Germline lookup yields CDR1 MNHNS and CDR2 SASEGT. The V end lost 6 bases, the J end lost 4 bases, and 15 bases lay between the germline ends. CDR3 coding DNA: TGTGCCAGCAGGGAATATCAGGGTCGCACTGAAGCTTTCTTT. It codes for CASREYQGRTEAFF.

A few counts support this clone. V usage is TRBV4-2 and J usage is TRBJ1-1, with a tentative D call TRBD1 (5 bases). The CDR3 contains 17 residues. The V and J ends lost 1 base and 3 bases respectively, with 18 bases between them. The germline CDR1 and CDR2 sequences are LGHNA and YNFKEQ. Here the CDR3 reads CASSQGPRGGLDTEAFF. CDR3 DNA sequence: TGTGCCAGCAGCCAAGGCCCGCGGGGGGGATTGGACACTGAAGCTTTCTTT.

The CDR3 DNA follows: TGTGCCAGCAGCGAAAATCGGGACACTGGGGCCAACGTCCTGACTTTC. Translation: CASSENRDTGANVLTF. V usage is TRBV6-6 and J usage is TRBJ2-6; tentatively, D is TRBD1 (6 bases). The length of the CDR3 is 16 residues. The V gene lost 6 bases and the J gene lost 2 bases, with 14 bases spanning the gap. Per the germline V gene, CDR1 is MNHNY and CDR2 is SVGAGI (reference sequence).

The CDR3 DNA reads TGTGCCAGCAGCTTGGAGGGGAGGCCTAATGAAAAACTGTTTTTT. Protein product: CASSLEGRPNEKLFF. The chain recombines TRBV5-8 with TRBJ1-4; a possible D gene is TRBD1 (5 bases). Germline CDR1 and CDR2: SGHTS and YDEGEE. The CDR3 length is 15 residues. Trimming left V 0 bases short and J 3 bases short, with 9 bases between.

The CDR3 DNA reads TGTGCCATCAGTGAGTCCCGGTTTAACAGGGGGCGCGTACCTGAAGCTTTCTTT. Translating it yields CAISESRFNRGRVPEAFF. This chain joins TRBV10-3 and TRBJ1-1; the match to TRBD1 covers 9 bases. This CDR3 region has 18 residues. Germline loops: CDR1 ENHRY, CDR2 SYGVKD. The ends lost 0 bases at V and 6 bases at J; junction bases unmatched: 14.

The chain carries TRBV11-2 and TRBJ1-1, with D unresolved. This CDR3 spans 16 amino acids. From germline, CDR1 is SGHAT and CDR2 FQNNGV. The germline V and J ends were trimmed by 0 bases and 1 base, with 12 bases remaining between them. The CDR3 sequence is CASSLEFGSRNTEAFF. CDR3 bases: TGTGCCAGCAGCTTAGAATTCGGCTCCCGGAACACTGAAGCTTTCTTT.

The chain carries TRBV7-2 and TRBJ2-5; D is ambiguous. Germline V lookup: CDR1 SGHTA, CDR2 FQGNSA. Trimming took off 2 bases at V and 5 bases at J, with 9 bases between the two ends. The CDR3 runs to 13 residues. The DNA for the CDR3 is TGTGCCAGCAGCTTAAGGCGGCGGGAGACCCAGTACTTC. Its translation is CASSLRRRETQYF.

A word on this clone: A junction boundary mismatches the germline segment, possibly from a read error. The rearrangement uses TRBV30 and TRBJ1-1; 10 nucleotides agree with TRBD1. Germline values: CDR1 GTSNPN, CDR2 SVGIG (reference sequence). The CDR3 loop spans 14 amino acids. Written as DNA, the CDR3 is TGTGCCTGGGACAGGGGGCTGGAGAACACTGAAGCTTTTTTT. Translating it yields CAWDRGLENTEAFF.

The chain recombines TRBV9 with TRBJ2-3; TRBD1 matches 9 bases. This CDR3 contains 16 residues. CDR1 and CDR2 (germline): SGDLS, YYNGEE. With V trimmed by 4 bases and J by 3 bases, 9 bases remained unmatched. The CDR3 region is CASSIGTGSLTDTQYF. CDR3 in DNA: TGTGCCAGCAGCATTGGGACAGGGAGTTTGACAGATACGCAGTATTTT. Looking up the rest from reference TRBV9 and TRBJ2-3 gives the full variable domain: DSGVTQTPKHLITATGQRVTLRCSPRSGDLSVYWYQQSLDQGLQFLIQYYNGEERAKGNILERFSAQQFPDLHSELNLSSLELGDSALYFCASSIGTGSLTDTQYFGPGTRLTVL.

V gene TRBV30 combines with J gene TRBJ2-7; TRBD1 aligns across 11 bases. V lost 7 bases to trimming and J lost 2 bases; unmatched junction nucleotides: 10. Germline V gene data show CDR1 as GTSNPN and CDR2 as SVGIG (reference sequence). This CDR3 is 15 amino acids long. The CDR3 loop reads CALNPGQGVTYEQYF. In DNA, the CDR3 is TGTGCCTTAAACCCGGGACAGGGGGTAACCTACGAGCAGTACTTC. The full variable domain, rest sourced from reference TRBV30 and TRBJ2-7, is SQTIHQWPATLVQPVGSPLSLECTVEGTSNPNLYWYRQAAGRGLQLLFYSVGIGQISSEVPQNLSASRPQDRQFILSSKKLLLSDSGFYLCALNPGQGVTYEQYFGPGTRLTVT.